This T cell receptor (beta chain) was sequenced in a study of T-cell memory formation after mild COVID-19. This clonotype was detected ten times or more. TCRdb independently ran MiXCR on the 5' RACE reads; one entry per CDR3 protein. This table has around 320,000 distinct CDR3 sequences, roughly an eighth appearing once. The material sequenced was PBMCs or a T cell subset sorted from them (not recorded which). The clonotype was recovered from a man younger than 35 who had mild COVID-19 (a few samples of this study predate the infection). Cell type and time point are not known.

In DNA form, the CDR3 reads TGTGCCAGCAGCTTAAAATCCCCCACAGATACGCAGTATTTT. This codes for CASSLKSPTDTQYF. This chain uses TRBV5-4 with TRBJ2-3; D unresolved. Germline CDR1 is SGHNT and CDR2 is YYREEE (reference sequence). With 2 bases removed from V and 2 bases from J, the gap between germline ends came to 9 bases. This CDR3 is 14 amino acids long.